Below are 15 T cell receptor beta chains sequenced from a single sample in a study of glioma-infiltrating T cells after dendritic cell vaccination. Generated by immunoSEQ multiplex PCR, the TCRdb table keeps only in-frame clones and is missing some. Among under 100,000 clones listed, around three quarters were seen once. The sample in question was blood, obtained before dendritic cell vaccination. Receptors originate from a human donor with glioblastoma.

The genes are TRBV5-6 and TRBJ2-5; the match to TRBD2 covers 8 bases. CDR3 length equals 14 residues. Losses at the gene ends were 3 bases for V and 4 bases for J; bases not matched to a gene: 5. Germline lookup yields CDR1 SGHDT and CDR2 YYEEEE. Here the CDR3 reads CASSSRREGETQYF. The CDR3 DNA reads as TGTGCCAGCAGCTCCCGACGGGAGGGAGAGACCCAGTACTTC.

The chain employs TRBV6-5 and TRBJ1-2; 7 nucleotides match TRBD1. Germline V gene data show CDR1 as MNHEY and CDR2 as SVGAGI. V gave up 0 bases and J gave up 8 bases; unmatched junction bases: 9. This CDR3 spans 15 amino acids. CDR3 nucleotide sequence: TGTGCCAGCAGTTACTCGTTACCAGGGGGAGAGGGCTACACCTTC. This sequence encodes CASSYSLPGGEGYTF.

The V gene is TRBV7-2, the J gene TRBJ2-1, with D maybe TRBD2 (7 bases). V lost 4 bases and J 10 bases, leaving 14 bases between the germline ends. Looked up from germline, CDR1 is SGHTA and CDR2 is FQGNSA. This CDR3 is built from 13 residues. CDR3 in amino acids: CASSYRGGGEQFF. The CDR3 DNA is TGTGCCAGCAGCTATAGGGGGGGTGGGGAGCAGTTCTTC.

The genes are TRBV6-1 and TRBJ1-2; D may be TRBD1 (5 bases). The V gene's germline CDR1 is MNHNS and CDR2 SASEGT. This CDR3 is 14 amino acids long. V was pared by 6 bases and J by 4 bases, with 15 bases between. CDR3 in DNA: TGTGCCAGCAGAGACCAGGGTGGGGTCTATGGCTACACCTTC. It translates to CASRDQGGVYGYTF.

The sample holds a few counts of this clone. The chain has TRBV7-9 and TRBJ1-1, with D tentatively TRBD1 (6 bases). Germline loops: CDR1 SEHNR, CDR2 FQNEAQ (reference sequence). Deletions cut 3 bases from V and 1 base from J, with 12 bases between. The CDR3 covers 15 residues. CDR3 sequence reads: CASSFPGHPNTEAFF. The DNA for the CDR3 is TGTGCCAGCAGCTTTCCGGGACACCCGAACACTGAAGCTTTCTTT. The full variable domain, its missing parts supplied by reference TRBV7-9 and TRBJ1-1, is DTGVSQNPRHKITKRGQNVTFRCDPISEHNRLYWYRQTLGQGPEFLTYFQNEAQLEKSRLLSDRFSAERPKGSFSTLEIQRTEQGDSAMYLCASSFPGHPNTEAFFGQGTRLTVV.

This sequence joins TRBV30 and TRBJ1-5; D might be TRBD1 (6 bases). Germline CDR1 GTSNPN, CDR2 SVGIG (reference sequence). V was shortened by 1 base and J by 9 bases, with 13 bases between the two germline ends. The CDR3 sequence is 13 residues long. CDR3 region: CAWSEQGEGPQHF. The CDR3 DNA sequence: TGTGCCTGGAGTGAACAGGGCGAAGGGCCCCAGCATTTT. Using reference TRBV30 and TRBJ1-5 for the parts outside the CDR3, the full variable domain is SQTIHQWPATLVQPVGSPLSLECTVEGTSNPNLYWYRQAAGRGLQLLFYSVGIGQISSEVPQNLSASRPQDRQFILSSKKLLLSDSGFYLCAWSEQGEGPQHFGDGTRLSIL.

This clone was seen once. The chain carries TRBV2 and TRBJ2-1; 11 nucleotides align to TRBD2. V shed 9 bases and J 4 bases; nucleotides not matched to a gene: 5. Looked up from germline, CDR1 is SNHLY and CDR2 is FYNNEI. The CDR3 runs 14 residues. The CDR3 loop is CARMGLAEYNEQFF. The CDR3 DNA reads TGTGCCAGGATGGGACTAGCGGAATACAATGAGCAGTTCTTC.

This chain connects TRBV5-1 to TRBJ1-2, with a possible D match to TRBD1 (5 bases). The V and J ends lost 0 bases and 8 bases respectively, with 14 bases between them. Germline values: CDR1 SGHRS, CDR2 YFSETQ. CDR3 size: 14 residues. In DNA, the CDR3 is TGCGCCAGCAGCTTGGAGTCAGGGATGCGCGGCTACACCTTC. This encodes CASSLESGMRGYTF.

The rearrangement uses TRBV6-1 and TRBJ1-5; 10 nucleotides match TRBD1. The DNA end is more similar to TRBJ2-3, so the J call may be wrong. Germline V gene lookup returns CDR1 MNHNS and CDR2 SASEGT. The CDR3 is 14 residues long. CDR3 region: CASSPWDRGQPQYF. The DNA for the CDR3 is TGTGCCAGCAGTCCCTGGGACAGGGGTCAGCCCCAGTATTTT.

This clone was observed a few times. This chain uses TRBV6-6 with TRBJ1-5, with D maybe TRBD1 (5 bases). CDR1 is MNHNY, CDR2 SVGAGI, per germline (reference sequence). The length of the CDR3 is 15 residues. The V gene lost 2 bases and the J gene lost 8 bases, with 16 bases spanning the gap. The CDR3 reads CASSYMTELTKPQHF. The CDR3 DNA is TGTGCCAGCAGTTACATGACAGAACTGACGAAGCCCCAGCATTTT.

This CDR3 reads CASSNYDRGEQPQHF. CDR3 nucleotides: TGTGCCAGCAGTAATTACGACAGGGGGGAACAGCCCCAGCATTTT. V is TRBV6-1 and J is TRBJ1-5; 9 bases fit TRBD1. The CDR3 extends over 15 amino acids. Germline V gives CDR1 MNHNS, CDR2 SASEGT. V shed 5 bases and J 7 bases; nucleotides not matched to a gene: 9.

The chain's CDR3 is CAWSSPPTRRGKTGYTF. The CDR3 DNA reads TGTGCCTGGAGTTCACCCCCAACTCGTAGGGGCAAGACTGGCTACACCTTC. The V and J genes are TRBV30 and TRBJ1-2; D is perhaps TRBD1 (5 bases). CDR1 GTSNPN and CDR2 SVGIG come from the germline V gene (reference sequence). Trimming pared 2 bases from V and 7 bases from J, leaving 26 bases between. This CDR3 region has 17 residues.

This clone came up a few times. This chain links TRBV30 with TRBJ1-1, with 10 bases lining up with TRBD1. Germline assignment: CDR1 GTSNPN and CDR2 SVGIG (reference sequence). The CDR3 has 11 residues. V lost 5 bases and J lost 7; bases outside the gene matches: 1. CDR3 in amino acids: CAWGDRGEAFF. CDR3 nucleotide sequence: TGTGCCTGGGGGGACAGGGGTGAAGCTTTCTTT.

The chain couples TRBV5-1 to TRBJ2-5; D is undetermined. The germline V gene encodes CDR1 SGHRS and CDR2 YFSETQ. Trimming shortened V by 0 bases and J by 1 base, and 16 bases separated the two germline ends. The length of the CDR3 is 17 residues. CDR3 sequence: CASSLGAFGNPQETQYF. Here the CDR3 DNA reads TGCGCCAGCAGCTTGGGGGCTTTCGGAAACCCCCAAGAGACCCAGTACTTC.

The rearrangement uses TRBV7-3 and TRBJ2-3; no firm D call. Germline V gene lookup returns CDR1 SGHTA and CDR2 FQGTGA. The ends were cut back, 4 bases at V and 7 bases at J, with 12 bases in the middle. The CDR3 extends over 13 amino acids. As DNA, the CDR3 is TGTGCCAGCAGCTACGACCCCGACAATACGCAGTATTTT. This gives the protein CASSYDPDNTQYF.